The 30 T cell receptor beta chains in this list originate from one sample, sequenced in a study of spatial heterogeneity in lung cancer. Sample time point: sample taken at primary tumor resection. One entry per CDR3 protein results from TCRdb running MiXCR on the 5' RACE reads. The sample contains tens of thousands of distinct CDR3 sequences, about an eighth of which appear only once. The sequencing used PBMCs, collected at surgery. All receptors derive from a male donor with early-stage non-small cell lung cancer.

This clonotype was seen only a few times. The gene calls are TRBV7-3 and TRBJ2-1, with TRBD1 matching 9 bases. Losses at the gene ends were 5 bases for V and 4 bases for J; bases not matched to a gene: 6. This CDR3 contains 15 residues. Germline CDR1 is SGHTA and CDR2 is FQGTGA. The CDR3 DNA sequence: TGTGCCAGCAGCCCGGACAGGGGAGGGTACAATGAGCAGTTCTTC. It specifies CASSPDRGGYNEQFF.

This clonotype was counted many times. The CDR3 DNA is TGCGCCAGCAGCGGATCGGGCGAGCAGTACTTC. It is translated as CASSGSGEQYF. The rearrangement links TRBV5-1 to TRBJ2-7; no firm D call. Per the germline V gene, CDR1 is SGHRS and CDR2 is YFSETQ. Between the trimmed V and J ends, which lost 4 bases and 6 bases, there was a span of 8 bases. The CDR3 is made up of 11 amino acids.

CDR3 protein: CASSVAGTGSGNTIYF. For the CDR3, the DNA is TGTGCCAGCAGCGTAGCCGGGACAGGTTCTGGAAACACCATATATTTT. The chain links TRBV9 to TRBJ1-3, with 8 bases identical to TRBD1. The germline gives CDR1 SGDLS, CDR2 YYNGEE. V trimming: 0 bases; J trimming: 1 base; junction bases outside the gene matches: 3. The CDR3 has 16 amino acids.

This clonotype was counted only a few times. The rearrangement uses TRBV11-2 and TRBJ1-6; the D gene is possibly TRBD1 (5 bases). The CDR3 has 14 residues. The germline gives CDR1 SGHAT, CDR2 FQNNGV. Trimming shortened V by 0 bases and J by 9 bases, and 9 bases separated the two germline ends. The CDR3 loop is CASSLDPGSSPLHF. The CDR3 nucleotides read TGTGCCAGCAGCTTAGATCCAGGGTCTTCACCCCTCCACTTT.

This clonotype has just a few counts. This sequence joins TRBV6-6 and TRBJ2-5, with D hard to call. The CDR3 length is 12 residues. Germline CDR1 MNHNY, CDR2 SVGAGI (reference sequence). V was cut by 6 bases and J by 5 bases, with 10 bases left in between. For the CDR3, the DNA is TGTGCCAGCAGAGTTGACCTGGAGACCCAGTACTTC. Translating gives CASRVDLETQYF.

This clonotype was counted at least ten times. The CDR3 region has the DNA TGCGCCAGCAGCCCCGGCGGGTCCAGCTACGAGCAGTACTTC. This translates into CASSPGGSSYEQYF. The chain uses TRBV5-1 and TRBJ2-7; D is possibly TRBD2 (5 bases). The length of the CDR3 is 14 residues. Trimming took 4 bases from V and 3 from J, leaving 14 bases between them. The germline gives CDR1 SGHRS, CDR2 YFSETQ. The whole variable domain, remainder taken from reference TRBV5-1 and TRBJ2-7, is KAGVTQTPRYLIKTRGQQVTLSCSPISGHRSVSWYQQTPGQGLQFLFEYFSETQRNKGNFPGRFSGRQFSNSRSEMNVSTLELGDSALYLCASSPGGSSYEQYFGPGTRLTVT.

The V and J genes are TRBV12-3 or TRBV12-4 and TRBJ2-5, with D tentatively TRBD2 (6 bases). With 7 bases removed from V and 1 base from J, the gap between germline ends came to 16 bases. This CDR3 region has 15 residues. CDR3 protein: CASIGGVHLQETQYF. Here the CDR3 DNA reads TGTGCCAGCATCGGCGGGGTGCACCTCCAAGAGACCCAGTACTTC.

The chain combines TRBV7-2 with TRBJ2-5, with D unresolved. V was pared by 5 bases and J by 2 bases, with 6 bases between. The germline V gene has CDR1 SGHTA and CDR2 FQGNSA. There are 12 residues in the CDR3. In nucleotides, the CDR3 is TGTGCCAGCAGCCCGGTACAAGAGACCCAGTACTTC. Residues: CASSPVQETQYF.

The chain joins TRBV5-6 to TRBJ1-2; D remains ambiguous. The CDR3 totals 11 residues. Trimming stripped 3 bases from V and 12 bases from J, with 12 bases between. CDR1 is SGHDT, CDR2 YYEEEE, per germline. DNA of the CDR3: TGTGCCAGCAGCTCCGGCCTCCGGGACACCTTC. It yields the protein CASSSGLRDTF.

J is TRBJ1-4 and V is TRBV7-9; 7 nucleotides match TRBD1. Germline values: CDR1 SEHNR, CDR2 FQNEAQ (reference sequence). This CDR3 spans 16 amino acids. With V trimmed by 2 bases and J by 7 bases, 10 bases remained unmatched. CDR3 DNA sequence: TGTGCCAGCAGCTTAATAGAGGGGGCGAGTGGTGAAAAACTGTTTTTT. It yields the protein CASSLIEGASGEKLFF.

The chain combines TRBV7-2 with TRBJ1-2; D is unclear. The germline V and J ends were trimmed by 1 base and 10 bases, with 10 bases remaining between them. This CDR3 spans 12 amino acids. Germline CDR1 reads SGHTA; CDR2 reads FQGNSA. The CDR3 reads CASSLDGQDYTF. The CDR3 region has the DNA TGTGCCAGCAGCTTAGATGGGCAGGACTACACCTTC.

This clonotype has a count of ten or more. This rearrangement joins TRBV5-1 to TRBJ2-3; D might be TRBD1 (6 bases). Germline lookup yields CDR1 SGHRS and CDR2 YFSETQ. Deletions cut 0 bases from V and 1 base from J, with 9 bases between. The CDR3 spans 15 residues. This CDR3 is CASSLGRGRTDTQYF. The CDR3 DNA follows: TGCGCCAGCAGCTTGGGCAGGGGTCGCACAGATACGCAGTATTTT. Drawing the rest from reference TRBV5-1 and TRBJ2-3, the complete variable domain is KAGVTQTPRYLIKTRGQQVTLSCSPISGHRSVSWYQQTPGQGLQFLFEYFSETQRNKGNFPGRFSGRQFSNSRSEMNVSTLELGDSALYLCASSLGRGRTDTQYFGPGTRLTVL.

The DNA for the CDR3 is TGTGCCTGGGATAGCGGGACGATATACGAGCAGTACTTC. This sequence encodes CAWDSGTIYEQYF. J is TRBJ2-7 and V is TRBV30; the match to TRBD2 covers 8 bases. Trimming cost V 5 bases and J 4 bases; bases outside gene matches: 7. In germline, CDR1 is GTSNPN, CDR2 SVGIG (reference sequence). CDR3 length: 13 amino acids. Based on the CDR3 plus reference TRBV30 and TRBJ2-7, the full variable domain is SQTIHQWPATLVQPVGSPLSLECTVEGTSNPNLYWYRQAAGRGLQLLFYSVGIGQISSEVPQNLSASRPQDRQFILSSKKLLLSDSGFYLCAWDSGTIYEQYFGPGTRLTVT.

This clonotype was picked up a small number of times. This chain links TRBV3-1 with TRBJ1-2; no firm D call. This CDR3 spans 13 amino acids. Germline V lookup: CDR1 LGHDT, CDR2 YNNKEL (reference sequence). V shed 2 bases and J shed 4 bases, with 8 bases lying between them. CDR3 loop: CASSQIKSYGYTF. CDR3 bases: TGTGCCAGCAGCCAAATCAAGTCCTATGGCTACACCTTC.

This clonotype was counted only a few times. CDR3 protein: CSVDRDRGGIQYF. The CDR3, as DNA: TGCAGCGTTGATAGGGACAGGGGAGGCATTCAGTACTTC. V is TRBV29-1 and J is TRBJ2-4; TRBD1 matches 10 bases. The CDR3 covers 13 residues. Germline-derived CDR1 and CDR2 are SQVTM and ANQGSEA. V lost 3 bases to trimming and J lost 9 bases; unmatched junction nucleotides: 5.

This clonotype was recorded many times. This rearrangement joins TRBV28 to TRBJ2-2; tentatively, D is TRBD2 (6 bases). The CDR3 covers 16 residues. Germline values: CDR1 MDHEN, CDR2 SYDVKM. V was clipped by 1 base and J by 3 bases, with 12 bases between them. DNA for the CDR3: TGTGCCAGCAGTTTATATGGGACTCTACACACCGGGGAGCTGTTTTTT. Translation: CASSLYGTLHTGELFF.

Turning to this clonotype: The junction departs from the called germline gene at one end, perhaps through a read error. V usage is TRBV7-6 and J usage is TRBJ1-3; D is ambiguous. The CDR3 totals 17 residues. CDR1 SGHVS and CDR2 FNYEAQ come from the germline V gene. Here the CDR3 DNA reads TGTGTCAGCAGCTTAGAAAGCAGCCTGAGCTCTGGAAACACCATATATTTT. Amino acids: CVSSLESSLSSGNTIYF. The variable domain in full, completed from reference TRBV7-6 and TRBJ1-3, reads GAGVSQSPRYKVTKRGQDVALRCDPISGHVSLYWYRQALGQGPEFLTYFNYEAQQDKSGLPNDRFSAERPEGSISTLTIQRTEQRDSAMYRCVSSLESSLSSGNTIYFGEGSWLTVV.

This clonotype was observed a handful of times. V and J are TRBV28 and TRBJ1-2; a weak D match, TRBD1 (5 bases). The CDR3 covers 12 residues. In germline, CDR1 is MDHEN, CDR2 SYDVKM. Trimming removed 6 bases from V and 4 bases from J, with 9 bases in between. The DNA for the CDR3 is TGTGCCAGCAGGGGGGGGAGCTATGGCTACACCTTC. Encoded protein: CASRGGSYGYTF.

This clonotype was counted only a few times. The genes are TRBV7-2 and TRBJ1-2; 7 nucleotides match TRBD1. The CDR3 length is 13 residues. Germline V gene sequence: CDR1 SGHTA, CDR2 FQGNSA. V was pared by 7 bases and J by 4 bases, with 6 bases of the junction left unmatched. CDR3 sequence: CASNLDRIYGYTF. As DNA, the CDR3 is TGTGCCAGCAACCTGGACAGGATCTATGGCTACACCTTC. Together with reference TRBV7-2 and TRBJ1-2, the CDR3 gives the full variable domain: GAGVSQSPSNKVTEKGKDVELRCDPISGHTALYWYRQSLGQGLEFLIYFQGNSAPDKSGLPSDRFSAERTGGSVSTLTIQRTQQEDSAVYLCASNLDRIYGYTFGSGTRLTVV.

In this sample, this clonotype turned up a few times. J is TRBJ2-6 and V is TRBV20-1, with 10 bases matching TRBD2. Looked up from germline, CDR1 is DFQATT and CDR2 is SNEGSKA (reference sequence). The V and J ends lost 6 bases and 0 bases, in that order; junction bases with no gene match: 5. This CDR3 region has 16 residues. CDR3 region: CSARTSGISGANVLTF. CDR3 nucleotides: TGCAGTGCCCGGACTAGCGGAATCTCTGGGGCCAACGTCCTGACTTTC.

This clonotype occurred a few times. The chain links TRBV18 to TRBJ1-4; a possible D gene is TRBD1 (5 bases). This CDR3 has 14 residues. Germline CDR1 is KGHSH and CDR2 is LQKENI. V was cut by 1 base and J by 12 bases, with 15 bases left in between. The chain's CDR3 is CASSPLIEGPELFF. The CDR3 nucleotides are TGTGCCAGCTCACCACTGATCGAGGGGCCCGAACTGTTTTTT.

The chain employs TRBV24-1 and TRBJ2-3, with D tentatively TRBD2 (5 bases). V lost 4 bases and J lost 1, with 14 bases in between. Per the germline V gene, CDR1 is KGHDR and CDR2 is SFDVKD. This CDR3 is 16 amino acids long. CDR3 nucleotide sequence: TGTGCCACCAGTGACCGGCCGCGGGTGGGCACAGATACGCAGTATTTT. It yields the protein CATSDRPRVGTDTQYF.

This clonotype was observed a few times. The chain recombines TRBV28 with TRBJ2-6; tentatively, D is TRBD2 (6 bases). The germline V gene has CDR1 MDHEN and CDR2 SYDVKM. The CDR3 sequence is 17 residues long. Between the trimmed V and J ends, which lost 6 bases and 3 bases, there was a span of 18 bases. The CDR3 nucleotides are TGTGCCAGCAGGGACCCACTCCGGAGGGGTGGGGCCAACGTCCTGACTTTC. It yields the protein CASRDPLRRGGANVLTF.

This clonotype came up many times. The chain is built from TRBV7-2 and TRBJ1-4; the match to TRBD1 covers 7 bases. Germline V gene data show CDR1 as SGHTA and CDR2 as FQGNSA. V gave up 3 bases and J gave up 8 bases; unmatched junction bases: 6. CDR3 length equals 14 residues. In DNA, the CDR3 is TGTGCCAGCAGCTTCTACAGGGGTGACGAAAAACTGTTTTTT. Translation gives CASSFYRGDEKLFF.

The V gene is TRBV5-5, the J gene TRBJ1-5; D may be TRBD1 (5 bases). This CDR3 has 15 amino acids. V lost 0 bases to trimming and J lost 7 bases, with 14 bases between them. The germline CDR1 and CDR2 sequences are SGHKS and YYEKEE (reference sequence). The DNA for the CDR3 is TGTGCCAGCAGCTTGGACGGCCCAGGGAGACAGCCCCAGCATTTT. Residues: CASSLDGPGRQPQHF.

The CDR3 coding sequence is TGTGCCAGCAGCCCCCGCCTAGCGCAAGAGACCCAGTACTTC. The encoded protein is CASSPRLAQETQYF. V gene TRBV13 combines with J gene TRBJ2-5, with D perhaps matching TRBD2 (6 bases). The V gene's germline CDR1 is PRHDT and CDR2 FYEKMQ (reference sequence). The CDR3 extends over 14 amino acids. V dropped 5 bases and J dropped 2 bases, with 12 bases sitting between them.

The CDR3 protein is CASSRGLNTEAFF. CDR3 DNA sequence: TGTGCCAGCAGCAGGGGATTGAACACTGAAGCTTTCTTT. The chain uses TRBV7-3 and TRBJ1-1; tentatively, D is TRBD1 (5 bases). The CDR3 extends over 13 amino acids. Looked up from germline, CDR1 is SGHTA and CDR2 is FQGTGA. V dropped 5 bases and J dropped 0 bases, with 7 bases sitting between them. The whole variable domain, remainder taken from reference TRBV7-3 and TRBJ1-1, is GAGVSQTPSNKVTEKGKYVELRCDPISGHTALYWYRQSLGQGPEFLIYFQGTGAADDSGLPNDRFFAVRPEGSVSTLKIQRTERGDSAVYLCASSRGLNTEAFFGQGTRLTVV.

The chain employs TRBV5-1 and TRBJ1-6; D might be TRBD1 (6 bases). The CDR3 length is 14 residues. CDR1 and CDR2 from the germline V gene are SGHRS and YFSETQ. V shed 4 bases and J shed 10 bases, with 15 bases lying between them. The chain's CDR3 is CASSPGVTKSPLHF. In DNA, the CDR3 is TGCGCCAGCAGCCCAGGGGTTACGAAATCACCCCTCCACTTT.

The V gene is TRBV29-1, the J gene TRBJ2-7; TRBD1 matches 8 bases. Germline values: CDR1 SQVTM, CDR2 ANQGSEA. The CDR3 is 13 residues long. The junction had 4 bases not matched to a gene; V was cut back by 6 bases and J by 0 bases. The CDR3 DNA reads TGCAGCGTGACAGGGGCGAGCTCCTACGAGCAGTACTTC. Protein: CSVTGASSYEQYF.

The CDR3 DNA reads TGTGCCAGCAGTTTATTAGGCTCCTATAATTCACCCCTCCACTTT. This codes for CASSLLGSYNSPLHF. The chain recombines TRBV28 with TRBJ1-6; D is unclear. Trimming left V 1 base short and J 0 bases short, with 4 bases between. Germline lookup yields CDR1 MDHEN and CDR2 SYDVKM. CDR3 length equals 15 residues.